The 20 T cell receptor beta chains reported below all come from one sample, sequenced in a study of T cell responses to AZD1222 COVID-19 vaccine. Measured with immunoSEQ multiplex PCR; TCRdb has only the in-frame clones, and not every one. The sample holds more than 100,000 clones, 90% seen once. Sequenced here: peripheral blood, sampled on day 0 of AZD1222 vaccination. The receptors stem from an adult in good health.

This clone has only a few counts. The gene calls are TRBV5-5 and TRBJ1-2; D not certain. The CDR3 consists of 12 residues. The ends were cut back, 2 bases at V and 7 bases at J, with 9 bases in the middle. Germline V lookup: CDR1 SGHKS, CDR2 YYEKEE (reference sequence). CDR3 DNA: TGTGCCAGCAGCTTCTTAAGGACTGGCTACACCTTC. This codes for CASSFLRTGYTF.

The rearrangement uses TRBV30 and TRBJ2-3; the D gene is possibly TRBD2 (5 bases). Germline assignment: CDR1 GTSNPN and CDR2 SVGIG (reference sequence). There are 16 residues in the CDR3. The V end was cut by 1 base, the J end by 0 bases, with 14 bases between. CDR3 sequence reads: CAWSAAGWTSTDTQYF. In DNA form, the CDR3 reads TGTGCCTGGAGTGCCGCCGGCTGGACTAGCACAGATACGCAGTATTTT.

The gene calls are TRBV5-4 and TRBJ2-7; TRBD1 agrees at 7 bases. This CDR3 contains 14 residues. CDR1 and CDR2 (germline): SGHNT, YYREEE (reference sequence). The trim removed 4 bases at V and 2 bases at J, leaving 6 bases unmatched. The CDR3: CASSPGQRAYEQYF. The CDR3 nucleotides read TGTGCCAGCAGCCCGGGACAGAGAGCCTACGAGCAGTACTTC.

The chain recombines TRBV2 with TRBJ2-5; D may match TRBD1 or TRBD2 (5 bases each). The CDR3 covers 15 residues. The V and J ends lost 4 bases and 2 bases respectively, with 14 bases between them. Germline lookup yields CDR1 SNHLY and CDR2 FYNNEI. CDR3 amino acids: CASSALGELQETQYF. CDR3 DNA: TGTGCCAGCAGTGCCCTAGGGGAGCTTCAAGAGACCCAGTACTTC.

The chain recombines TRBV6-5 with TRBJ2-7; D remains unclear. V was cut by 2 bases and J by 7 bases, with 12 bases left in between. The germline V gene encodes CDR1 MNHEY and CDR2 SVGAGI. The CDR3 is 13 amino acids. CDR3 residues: CASSYQATREQYF. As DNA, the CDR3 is TGTGCCAGCAGTTACCAAGCCACCAGGGAGCAGTACTTC.

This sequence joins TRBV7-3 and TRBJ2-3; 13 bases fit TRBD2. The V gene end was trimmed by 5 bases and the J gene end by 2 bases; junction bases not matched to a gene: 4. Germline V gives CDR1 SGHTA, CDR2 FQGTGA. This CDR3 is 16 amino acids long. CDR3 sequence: CASSRTSGGSTDTQYF. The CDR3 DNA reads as TGTGCCAGCAGCCGGACTAGCGGGGGATCCACAGATACGCAGTATTTT.

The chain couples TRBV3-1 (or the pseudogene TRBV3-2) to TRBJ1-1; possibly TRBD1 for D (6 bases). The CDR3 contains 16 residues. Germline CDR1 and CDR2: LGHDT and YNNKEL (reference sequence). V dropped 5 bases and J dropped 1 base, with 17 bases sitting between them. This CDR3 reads CASSAVQGLTNTEAFF. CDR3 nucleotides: TGTGCCAGCAGCGCTGTTCAGGGGCTTACGAACACTGAAGCTTTCTTT.

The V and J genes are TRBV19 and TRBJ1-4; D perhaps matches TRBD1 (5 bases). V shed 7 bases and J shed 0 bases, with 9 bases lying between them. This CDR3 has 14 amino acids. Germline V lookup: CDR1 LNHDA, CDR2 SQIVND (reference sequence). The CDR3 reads CASKIQATNEKLFF. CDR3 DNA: TGTGCCAGTAAAATACAGGCAACTAATGAAAAACTGTTTTTT.

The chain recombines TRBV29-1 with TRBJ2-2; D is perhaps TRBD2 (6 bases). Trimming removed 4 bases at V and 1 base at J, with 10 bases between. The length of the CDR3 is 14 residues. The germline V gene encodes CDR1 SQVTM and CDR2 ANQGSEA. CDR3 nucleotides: TGCAGCGTTGTGGGGGGAGTGAACACCGGGGAGCTGTTTTTT. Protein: CSVVGGVNTGELFF.

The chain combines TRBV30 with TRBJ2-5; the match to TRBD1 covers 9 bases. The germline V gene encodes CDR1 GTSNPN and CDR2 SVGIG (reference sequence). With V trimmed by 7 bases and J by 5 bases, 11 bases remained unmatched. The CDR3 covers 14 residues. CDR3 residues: CAFRTGTGYETQYF. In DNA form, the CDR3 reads TGTGCCTTCCGAACCGGGACAGGGTATGAGACCCAGTACTTC. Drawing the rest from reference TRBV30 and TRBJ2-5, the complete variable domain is SQTIHQWPATLVQPVGSPLSLECTVEGTSNPNLYWYRQAAGRGLQLLFYSVGIGQISSEVPQNLSASRPQDRQFILSSKKLLLSDSGFYLCAFRTGTGYETQYFGPGTRLLVL.

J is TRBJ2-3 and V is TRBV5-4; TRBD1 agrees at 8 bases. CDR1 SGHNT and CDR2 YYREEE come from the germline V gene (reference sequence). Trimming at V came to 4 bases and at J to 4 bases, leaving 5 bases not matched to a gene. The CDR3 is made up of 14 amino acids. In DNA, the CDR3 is TGTGCCAGCAGCCAGGGGGCATATCCAGATACGCAGTATTTT. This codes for CASSQGAYPDTQYF.

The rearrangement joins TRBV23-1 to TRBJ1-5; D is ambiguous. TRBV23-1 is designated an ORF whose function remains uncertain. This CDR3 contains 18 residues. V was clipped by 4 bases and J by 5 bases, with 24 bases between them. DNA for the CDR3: TGCGCCAGCAGTCTTGAGGAGGGTCCAGAGGTCGGACATCAGCCCCAGCATTTT. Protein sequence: CASSLEEGPEVGHQPQHF.

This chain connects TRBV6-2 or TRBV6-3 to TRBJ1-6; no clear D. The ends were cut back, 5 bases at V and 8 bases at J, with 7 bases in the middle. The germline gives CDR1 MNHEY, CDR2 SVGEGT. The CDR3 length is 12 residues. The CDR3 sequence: CASSRGDSPLHF. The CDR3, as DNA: TGTGCCAGCAGTCGGGGAGATTCACCCCTCCACTTT.

CDR3 coding DNA: TGTGCCAGCCGGGCGGAGAGCTCCTATAATTCACCCCTCCACTTT. Amino acid sequence: CASRAESSYNSPLHF. The genes are TRBV2 and TRBJ1-6, with no clear D. V shed 8 bases and J shed 0 bases, with 11 bases lying between them. This CDR3 has 15 residues. The germline CDR1 and CDR2 sequences are SNHLY and FYNNEI.

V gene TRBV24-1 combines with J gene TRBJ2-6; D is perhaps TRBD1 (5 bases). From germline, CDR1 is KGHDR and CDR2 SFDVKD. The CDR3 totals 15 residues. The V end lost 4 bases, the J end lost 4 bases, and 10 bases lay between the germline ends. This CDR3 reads CATSESGIGANVLTF. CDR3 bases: TGTGCCACCAGTGAATCAGGGATCGGGGCCAACGTCCTGACTTTC.

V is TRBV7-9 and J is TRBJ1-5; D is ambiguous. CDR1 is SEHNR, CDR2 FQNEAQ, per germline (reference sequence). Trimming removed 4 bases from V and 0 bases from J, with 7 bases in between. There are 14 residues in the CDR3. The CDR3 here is CASSSHLSNQPQHF. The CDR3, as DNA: TGTGCCAGCAGCTCCCATCTTAGCAATCAGCCCCAGCATTTT.

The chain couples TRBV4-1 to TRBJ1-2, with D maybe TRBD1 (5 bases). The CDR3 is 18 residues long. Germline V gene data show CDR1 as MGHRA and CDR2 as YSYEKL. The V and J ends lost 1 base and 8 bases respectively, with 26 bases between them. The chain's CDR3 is CASSQVGVGQGVRGGYTF. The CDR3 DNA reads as TGCGCCAGCAGCCAAGTCGGTGTTGGGCAGGGAGTAAGGGGAGGCTACACCTTC.

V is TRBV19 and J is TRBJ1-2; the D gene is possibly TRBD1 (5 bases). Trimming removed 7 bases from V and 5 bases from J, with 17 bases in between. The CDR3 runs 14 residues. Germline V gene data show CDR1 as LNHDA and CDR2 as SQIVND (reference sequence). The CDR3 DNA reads TGTGCCAGTACGGGTGACATTGAGGGGTATGGCTACACCTTC. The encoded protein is CASTGDIEGYGYTF.

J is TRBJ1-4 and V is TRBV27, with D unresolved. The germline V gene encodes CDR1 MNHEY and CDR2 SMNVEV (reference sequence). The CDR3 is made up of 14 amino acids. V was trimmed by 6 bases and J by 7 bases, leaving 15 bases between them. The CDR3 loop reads CASREPDGLEKLFF. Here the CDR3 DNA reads TGTGCCAGCAGGGAACCCGACGGTCTTGAAAAACTGTTTTTT.

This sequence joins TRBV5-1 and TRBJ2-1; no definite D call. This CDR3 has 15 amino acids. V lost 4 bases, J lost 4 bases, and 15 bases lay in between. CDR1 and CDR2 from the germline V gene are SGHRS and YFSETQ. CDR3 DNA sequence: TGCGCCAGCAGCGGCGCCCCGGGCCTATACAATGAGCAGTTCTTC. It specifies CASSGAPGLYNEQFF.